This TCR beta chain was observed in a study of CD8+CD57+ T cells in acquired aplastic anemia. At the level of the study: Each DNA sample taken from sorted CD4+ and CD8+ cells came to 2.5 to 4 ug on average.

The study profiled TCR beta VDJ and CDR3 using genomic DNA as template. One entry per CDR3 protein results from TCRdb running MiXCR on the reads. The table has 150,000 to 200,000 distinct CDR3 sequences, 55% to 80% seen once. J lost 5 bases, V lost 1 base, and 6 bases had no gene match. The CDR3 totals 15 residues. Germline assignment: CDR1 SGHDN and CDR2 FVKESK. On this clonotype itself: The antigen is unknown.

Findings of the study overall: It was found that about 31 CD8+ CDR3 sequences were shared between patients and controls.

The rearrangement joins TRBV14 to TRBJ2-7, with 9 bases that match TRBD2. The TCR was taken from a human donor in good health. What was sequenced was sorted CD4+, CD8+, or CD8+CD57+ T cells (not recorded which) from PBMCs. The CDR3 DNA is TGTGCCAGCAGCCAAGTGGGGATAGCGGGGGACGAGCAGTACTTC. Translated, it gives CASSQVGIAGDEQYF.